Presented here are 20 T cell receptor beta chains from one specimen sequenced in a study of siplizumab effects on memory and regulatory T cells (dated by TCRdb to the late 2010s). The library was prepared using the immunoSEQ multiplex PCR assay. The immuneACCESS repertoire file appears here via TCRdb, limited to in-frame rearrangements. These files lack a portion of the clones; in checked studies, under half of the deficit traces to unresolved V genes, and the cause of the others is not known. This sample comprises about 100,000 clones, about nine tenths of them detected only once. Approximately 2.7% of the sample lies in the top ten. Specimen: CD4+ T cells sorted from blood. The receptor source for this set is a human donor in good health. Some clones in this sample may be carry-over from other donors' samples.

This rearrangement joins TRBV5-8 to TRBJ2-7; 8 bases fit TRBD1. This CDR3 has 14 residues. In germline, CDR1 is SGHTS, CDR2 YDEGEE. V lost 4 bases to trimming and J lost 2 bases; unmatched junction nucleotides: 5. Here the CDR3 DNA reads TGTGCCAGCAGCCCCGGGACAGGAACCTACGAGCAGTACTTC. Amino acids: CASSPGTGTYEQYF.

DNA for the CDR3: TGTGCCAGCTCACCGGGGACAGCGAGTACAGATACGCAGTATTTT. Translating it yields CASSPGTASTDTQYF. J is TRBJ2-3 and V is TRBV18, with 7 positions matching TRBD1. The CDR3 is made up of 15 amino acids. V was pared by 3 bases and J by 3 bases, with 6 bases of the junction left unmatched. The germline gives CDR1 KGHSH, CDR2 LQKENI.

This rearrangement joins TRBV28 to TRBJ2-5, with 9 nucleotides matching TRBD2. Germline V gene lookup returns CDR1 MDHEN and CDR2 SYDVKM. The V and J ends lost 5 bases and 7 bases, in that order; junction bases with no gene match: 14. The CDR3 is made up of 16 amino acids. The DNA for the CDR3 is TGTGCCAGCAGTCCGAAAAATAGCGGGAGTATGGGGACCCAGTACTTC. Translating it yields CASSPKNSGSMGTQYF. The full variable domain, with the rest looked up from reference TRBV28 and TRBJ2-5, is DVKVTQSSRYLVKRTGEKVFLECVQDMDHENMFWYRQDPGLGLRLIYFSYDVKMKEKGDIPEGYSVSREKKERFSLILESASTNQTSMYLCASSPKNSGSMGTQYFGPGTRLLVL.

V gene TRBV12-5 combines with J gene TRBJ2-3, with 8 bases aligning to TRBD1. Germline V gene data show CDR1 as LGHNT and CDR2 as FRNRAP. CDR3 length: 16 residues. J gave up 5 bases and V 1 base, and 8 bases lay outside the gene matches. The chain's CDR3 is CASGLGPDREKDTQYF. The CDR3 DNA follows: TGTGCTAGTGGTTTGGGCCCGGACAGGGAGAAAGATACGCAGTATTTT.

The chain is built from TRBV5-1 and TRBJ2-3, with 10 positions matching TRBD2. CDR1 and CDR2 (germline): SGHRS, YFSETQ. This CDR3 has 16 amino acids. The trim removed 4 bases at V and 3 bases at J, leaving 8 bases unmatched. The DNA of the CDR3 is TGCGCCAGCAGCACGGGACTAGCGAAAGGGACAGATACGCAGTATTTT. It codes for CASSTGLAKGTDTQYF.

This clone is a singleton in its sample. This sequence joins TRBV18 and TRBJ2-5, with D possibly being TRBD1 or TRBD2 (7 bases each). Between the trimmed V and J ends, which lost 0 bases and 7 bases, there was a span of 15 bases. Germline CDR1 and CDR2: KGHSH and LQKENI. The CDR3 has 15 residues. CDR3 region: CASSPPTGSGVTQYF. CDR3 DNA: TGTGCCAGCTCACCACCGACAGGGAGCGGGGTGACCCAGTACTTC.

The rearrangement joins TRBV10-1 to TRBJ2-3, with TRBD2 matching over 7 bases. This CDR3 has 16 amino acids. J gave up 0 bases and V 1 base, and 4 bases lay outside the gene matches. Germline CDR1 reads WNHNN; CDR2 reads SYGVQD (reference sequence). CDR3 bases: TGCGCCAGCAGTGAGTACAGCGGGGATAGCACAGATACGCAGTATTTT. Protein product: CASSEYSGDSTDTQYF.

The V call is TRBV13, the J call TRBJ1-1, with 9 bases aligning to TRBD1. This CDR3 is 14 amino acids long. Germline V gene lookup returns CDR1 PRHDT and CDR2 FYEKMQ (reference sequence). Trimming at V came to 5 bases and at J to 8 bases, leaving 9 bases not matched to a gene. The chain's CDR3 is CASSEPGQGEEAFF. CDR3 DNA: TGTGCCAGCAGCGAACCGGGACAGGGAGAGGAAGCTTTCTTT.

The CDR3 DNA reads as TGTGCCAGTAAGGTAGGGACAGGGGTCCCTGAAGCTTTCTTT. It codes for CASKVGTGVPEAFF. The rearrangement joins TRBV19 to TRBJ1-1, with TRBD1 identical over 10 bases. The CDR3 is 14 amino acids. The germline V gene encodes CDR1 LNHDA and CDR2 SQIVND (reference sequence). Trimming took 7 bases from V and 6 from J; bases not matched to a gene: 8.

The rearrangement uses TRBV14 and TRBJ1-3; D is unresolved. There are 15 residues in the CDR3. The germline V gene has CDR1 SGHDN and CDR2 FVKESK. V was clipped by 0 bases and J by 0 bases, with 6 bases between them. The CDR3 region is CASSQDSSSGNTIYF. The CDR3 bases are TGTGCCAGCAGCCAAGATAGTAGCTCTGGAAACACCATATATTTT.

The CDR3: CASSRTGNRPSYEQYF. The CDR3 region has the DNA TGCGCCAGCAGCCGGACAGGGAACAGACCCTCCTACGAGCAGTACTTC. This chain links TRBV4-1 with TRBJ2-7; TRBD1 aligns across 8 bases. The CDR3 length is 16 residues. Germline CDR1 is MGHRA and CDR2 is YSYEKL. Germline trimming cut 4 bases from V and 0 bases from J; bases unmatched to any gene: 8.

The genes are TRBV7-3 and TRBJ2-1, with D perhaps TRBD1 (7 bases). The length of the CDR3 is 13 residues. Trimming shortened V by 4 bases and J by 7 bases, and 11 bases separated the two germline ends. Per germline, CDR1 SGHTA and CDR2 FQGTGA. The CDR3 nucleotides read TGTGCCAGCAGCTACGCAGGGGGGAATGAGCAGTTCTTC. It yields the protein CASSYAGGNEQFF.

CDR3 residues: CASSFNRATEAFF. The CDR3 coding sequence is TGTGCCAGCAGCTTCAACAGGGCCACTGAAGCTTTCTTT. This chain uses TRBV7-9 with TRBJ1-1; maybe TRBD1 (6 bases). The CDR3 runs 13 residues. Per germline, CDR1 SEHNR and CDR2 FQNEAQ (reference sequence). V lost 3 bases and J 4 bases, leaving 9 bases between the germline ends.

This chain joins TRBV5-4 and TRBJ2-1; TRBD1 matches at 7 bases. There are 14 residues in the CDR3. Germline-derived CDR1 and CDR2 are SGHNT and YYREEE (reference sequence). The junction had 4 bases not matched to a gene; V was cut back by 0 bases and J by 7 bases. The CDR3, as DNA: TGTGCCAGCAGCTTGGAGGGGGCGAGGAATGAGCAGTTCTTC. This translates into CASSLEGARNEQFF.

J is TRBJ2-1 and V is TRBV10-2; D is possibly TRBD1 (6 bases). CDR1 and CDR2 (germline): WSHSY, SAAADI. The CDR3 totals 13 residues. Trimming removed 6 bases from V and 4 bases from J, with 10 bases in between. CDR3 coding DNA: TGCGCCAGCAGAGGACAGATATACAATGAGCAGTTCTTC. Translating it yields CASRGQIYNEQFF.

The genes are TRBV10-2 and TRBJ2-5; 9 bases line up with TRBD2. Germline V gives CDR1 WSHSY, CDR2 SAAADI. The CDR3 extends over 14 amino acids. With 6 bases clipped from V and 2 bases from J, the junction kept 4 bases outside the gene matches. The CDR3 protein is CASSLAGIQETQYF. The CDR3 nucleotides are TGCGCCAGCAGCCTAGCGGGGATACAAGAGACCCAGTACTTC.

DNA of the CDR3: TGTGCCAGCAGCTTGGGTCAACAGGGATCCTCTGGAAACACCATATATTTT. The encoded protein is CASSLGQQGSSGNTIYF. This chain uses TRBV5-4 with TRBJ1-3; D perhaps matches TRBD1 (6 bases). Trimming left V 0 bases short and J 0 bases short, with 13 bases between. Per the germline V gene, CDR1 is SGHNT and CDR2 is YYREEE (reference sequence). The CDR3 spans 17 residues.

The rearrangement links TRBV15 to TRBJ1-5; D gene unclear. CDR1 and CDR2 (germline): LNHNV, YYDKDF (reference sequence). Trimming left V 2 bases short and J 3 bases short, with 8 bases between. This CDR3 is 14 amino acids long. The CDR3 region is CATSRQRFNQPQHF. The CDR3 nucleotides read TGTGCCACCAGCAGACAGCGATTCAATCAGCCCCAGCATTTT.

This clone occurred a few times. The V gene is TRBV10-3, the J gene TRBJ1-2; D not resolved. CDR1 and CDR2 (germline): ENHRY, SYGVKD. This CDR3 has 14 residues. The V and J ends lost 5 bases and 0 bases respectively, with 10 bases between them. CDR3 sequence (DNA): TGTGCCATCAGTCCTACAGACACTAACTATGGCTACACCTTC. Its translation is CAISPTDTNYGYTF.

The chain couples TRBV30 to TRBJ2-5, with D perhaps being TRBD1 or TRBD2 (6 bases each). The CDR3 extends over 18 amino acids. CDR1 and CDR2 from the germline V gene are GTSNPN and SVGIG (reference sequence). V was clipped by 5 bases and J by 3 bases, with 28 bases between them. The CDR3 spells CAWDPGHTSLAGKETQYF. The CDR3 nucleotides are TGTGCCTGGGATCCGGGACATACATCTTTGGCGGGAAAAGAGACCCAGTACTTC.